Listed below are T cell receptor beta chains from one sample, sequenced in a study of cytomegalovirus exposure and HLA in healthy donors. The repertoire was sequenced with immunoSEQ multiplex PCR; TCRdb's copy has only in-frame clones and lacks some. The table records more than 100,000 clones, 80% of them present only once. What was sequenced was PBMCs. The receptors derive from a man between 35 and 55 years old in good health and CMV-seronegative. CDR3s include the opening cysteine and the closing phenylalanine or tryptophan. A D gene is named only where the DNA matches it firmly. Size is omitted from some rows. Given values are once, few, many or a class for expanded clones.

clone_size: NA; d_call: TRBD2; j_call: TRBJ2-3; v_call: TRBV25-1; cdr3_aa: CASSEGSGGETDTQYF; cdr3_nt: TGTGCCAGCAGTGAGGGTAGCGGGGGGGAAACAGATACGCAGTATTTT
clone_size: NA; d_call: NA; j_call: TRBJ2-3; v_call: TRBV7-9; cdr3_aa: CASSLPGGTSTDTQYF; cdr3_nt: TGTGCCAGCAGCCTTCCTGGCGGTACTAGCACAGATACGCAGTATTTT
clone_size: NA; d_call: NA; j_call: TRBJ1-2; v_call: TRBV5-1; cdr3_aa: CASSFDTNYGYTF; cdr3_nt: TGCGCCAGCAGCTTCGACACTAACTATGGCTACACCTTC
clone_size: NA; d_call: NA; j_call: TRBJ1-4; v_call: TRBV7-2; cdr3_aa: CASSLVGGGGEKLFF; cdr3_nt: TGTGCCAGCAGCTTAGTCGGAGGCGGTGGTGAAAAACTGTTTTTT
clone_size: NA; d_call: TRBD1; j_call: TRBJ2-1; v_call: TRBV5-1; cdr3_aa: CASSSGGPSSYNEQFF; cdr3_nt: TGCGCCAGCAGCTCAGGGGGCCCTAGCTCCTACAATGAGCAGTTCTTC
clone_size: NA; d_call: TRBD1; j_call: TRBJ1-5; v_call: TRBV19; cdr3_aa: CASNEGANQQPQHF; cdr3_nt: TGTGCCAGTAATGAGGGGGCGAATCAGCAGCCCCAGCATTTT
clone_size: NA; d_call: NA; j_call: TRBJ2-5; v_call: TRBV5-1; cdr3_aa: CASTPTPPGAQYF; cdr3_nt: TGCGCCAGCACCCCCACGCCTCCCGGGGCCCAGTACTTC
clone_size: NA; d_call: TRBD1; j_call: TRBJ2-7; v_call: TRBV5-6; cdr3_aa: CASSLGTGGWGEQYF; cdr3_nt: TGTGCCAGCAGCTTGGGGACAGGCGGTTGGGGCGAGCAGTACTTC
clone_size: NA; d_call: NA; j_call: TRBJ1-1; v_call: TRBV28; cdr3_aa: CASRDSNTEAFF; cdr3_nt: TGTGCCAGCAGGGACAGTAACACTGAAGCTTTCTTT
clone_size: NA; d_call: NA; j_call: TRBJ2-3; v_call: TRBV7-9; cdr3_aa: CASSPTSGADTDTQYF; cdr3_nt: TGTGCCAGCAGCCCGACCAGTGGGGCGGATACAGATACGCAGTATTTT
clone_size: NA; d_call: TRBD2; j_call: TRBJ2-7; v_call: TRBV6-6; cdr3_aa: CASKASGGRQGDEQYF; cdr3_nt: TGTGCCAGCAAAGCTAGCGGGGGCCGCCAGGGGGACGAGCAGTACTTC
clone_size: NA; d_call: NA; j_call: TRBJ2-2; v_call: TRBV6-5; cdr3_aa: CASSLRENTGELFF; cdr3_nt: TGTGCCAGCAGCCTGAGGGAGAACACCGGGGAGCTGTTTTTT
clone_size: NA; d_call: TRBD1; j_call: TRBJ2-2; v_call: TRBV28; cdr3_aa: CASRDRGTGELFF; cdr3_nt: TGTGCCAGCAGGGACAGGGGCACCGGGGAGCTGTTTTTT
clone_size: NA; d_call: TRBD1; j_call: TRBJ2-6; v_call: TRBV5-6; cdr3_aa: CASSPQGAGANVLTF; cdr3_nt: TGTGCCAGCAGCCCCCAGGGGGCGGGAGCCAACGTCCTGACTTTC
clone_size: once; d_call: NA; j_call: TRBJ2-5; v_call: TRBV5-1; cdr3_aa: CASSLADRQTQYF; cdr3_nt: TGCGCCAGCAGCTTGGCGGACAGACAGACCCAGTACTTC
clone_size: NA; d_call: TRBD1; j_call: TRBJ1-2; v_call: TRBV6-5; cdr3_aa: CASTSDRAYGYTF; cdr3_nt: TGTGCCAGCACTTCAGACAGGGCTTATGGCTACACCTTC
clone_size: NA; d_call: TRBD2; j_call: TRBJ2-3; v_call: TRBV27; cdr3_aa: CASRLAGTDTQYF; cdr3_nt: TGTGCCAGCAGGCTAGCGGGCACAGATACGCAGTATTTT
clone_size: NA; d_call: NA; j_call: TRBJ1-3; v_call: TRBV10-3; cdr3_aa: CAIGGTSATIYF; cdr3_nt: TGTGCCATCGGCGGGACGTCCGCCACCATATATTTT
clone_size: once; d_call: TRBD2; j_call: TRBJ2-3; v_call: TRBV2; cdr3_aa: CASRVSGGAADTQYF; cdr3_nt: TGTGCCAGCAGAGTTAGCGGGGGGGCCGCAGATACGCAGTATTTT
clone_size: NA; d_call: TRBD1; j_call: TRBJ1-5; v_call: TRBV7-8; cdr3_aa: CASSLDRVNQPQHF; cdr3_nt: TGTGCCAGCAGCCTAGACAGGGTCAATCAGCCCCAGCATTTT
clone_size: NA; d_call: NA; j_call: TRBJ2-2; v_call: TRBV28; cdr3_aa: CASSFFGGPRTGELFF; cdr3_nt: TGTGCCAGCAGTTTTTTTGGGGGCCCCAGAACCGGGGAGCTGTTTTTT
clone_size: NA; d_call: NA; j_call: TRBJ1-2; v_call: TRBV19; cdr3_aa: CASTTLPTVSSNYGYTF; cdr3_nt: TGTGCCAGTACCACTTTACCGACAGTTTCCTCTAACTATGGCTACACCTTC
clone_size: few; d_call: NA; j_call: TRBJ1-2; v_call: TRBV6-1; cdr3_aa: CASSERGGYGYTF; cdr3_nt: TGTGCCAGCAGTGAGAGGGGAGGATATGGCTACACCTTC
clone_size: few; d_call: TRBD1; j_call: TRBJ2-7; v_call: TRBV25-1; cdr3_aa: CASSDQTGYYEQYF; cdr3_nt: TGTGCCAGCAGTGATCAGACAGGGTACTACGAGCAGTACTTC
clone_size: NA; d_call: NA; j_call: TRBJ1-5; v_call: TRBV27; cdr3_aa: CASSQLGAGNQPQHF; cdr3_nt: TGTGCCAGCAGTCAACTGGGGGCAGGCAATCAGCCCCAGCATTTT
clone_size: NA; d_call: TRBD2; j_call: TRBJ2-1; v_call: TRBV19; cdr3_aa: CASSKAGLGGIVEQFF; cdr3_nt: TGTGCCAGTAGTAAAGCAGGACTAGGTGGGATTGTTGAGCAGTTCTTC
clone_size: NA; d_call: NA; j_call: TRBJ2-5; v_call: TRBV19; cdr3_aa: CASSPGRGETQYF; cdr3_nt: TGTGCCAGTAGTCCGGGGCGGGGAGAGACCCAGTACTTC
clone_size: NA; d_call: TRBD2; j_call: TRBJ2-3; v_call: TRBV4-1; cdr3_aa: CASSQNPAGGTDTQYF; cdr3_nt: TGCGCCAGCAGCCAAAATCCGGCGGGAGGCACAGATACGCAGTATTTT
clone_size: NA; d_call: TRBD2; j_call: TRBJ2-1; v_call: TRBV28; cdr3_aa: CASTPFPGLAGPGGEQFF; cdr3_nt: TGTGCCAGCACCCCGTTCCCGGGACTAGCGGGGCCGGGAGGTGAGCAGTTCTTC
clone_size: NA; d_call: NA; j_call: TRBJ1-4; v_call: TRBV25-1; cdr3_aa: CASSTPGIANEKLFF; cdr3_nt: TGTGCCAGCAGTACCCCAGGGATTGCTAATGAAAAACTGTTTTTT
clone_size: few; d_call: NA; j_call: TRBJ2-1; v_call: TRBV7-2; cdr3_aa: CASSLGGVRNEQFF; cdr3_nt: TGTGCCAGCAGCTTAGGGGGGGTGAGGAATGAGCAGTTCTTC
clone_size: NA; d_call: NA; j_call: TRBJ1-4; v_call: TRBV10-3; cdr3_aa: CAISDSPSEKLFF; cdr3_nt: TGTGCCATCAGTGACTCACCTAGTGAAAAACTGTTTTTT
clone_size: NA; d_call: TRBD2; j_call: TRBJ2-5; v_call: TRBV2; cdr3_aa: CATRVGLASKNQETQYF; cdr3_nt: TGTGCCACCAGGGTGGGACTAGCAAGTAAAAACCAAGAGACCCAGTACTTC
clone_size: NA; d_call: NA; j_call: TRBJ1-4; v_call: TRBV28; cdr3_aa: CASSPPGGEKLFF; cdr3_nt: TGTGCCAGCAGTCCTCCTGGCGGTGAAAAACTGTTTTTT
clone_size: NA; d_call: NA; j_call: TRBJ2-7; v_call: TRBV9; cdr3_aa: CASSVDSLSYEQYF; cdr3_nt: TGTGCCAGCAGCGTAGATTCCCTATCCTACGAGCAGTACTTC
clone_size: NA; d_call: NA; j_call: TRBJ2-3; v_call: TRBV11-2; cdr3_aa: CASSPVSPDTQYF; cdr3_nt: TGTGCCAGCAGCCCAGTCAGTCCAGATACGCAGTATTTT
clone_size: few; d_call: TRBD2; j_call: TRBJ2-3; v_call: TRBV29-1; cdr3_aa: CSVEVAGGGDTQYF; cdr3_nt: TGCAGCGTTGAAGTAGCGGGAGGTGGAGATACGCAGTATTTT
clone_size: NA; d_call: NA; j_call: TRBJ2-5; v_call: TRBV5-4; cdr3_aa: CASSRPSVQETQYF; cdr3_nt: TGTGCCAGCAGCCGACCTAGCGTACAAGAGACCCAGTACTTC
clone_size: NA; d_call: NA; j_call: TRBJ2-5; v_call: TRBV2; cdr3_aa: CASRVQWGGETQYF; cdr3_nt: TGTGCCAGCAGAGTCCAGTGGGGCGGCGAGACCCAGTACTTC
clone_size: NA; d_call: NA; j_call: TRBJ1-1; v_call: TRBV7-9; cdr3_aa: CASRALGGTEAFF; cdr3_nt: TGTGCCAGCAGGGCGTTGGGGGGAACTGAAGCTTTCTTT
clone_size: NA; d_call: TRBD2; j_call: TRBJ2-1; v_call: TRBV6-4; cdr3_aa: CASSPEERGLDEQFF; cdr3_nt: TGTGCCAGCAGTCCCGAGGAGCGGGGGTTGGATGAGCAGTTCTTC
clone_size: NA; d_call: TRBD2; j_call: TRBJ2-7; v_call: TRBV6-5; cdr3_aa: CASSYSSGGSYEQYF; cdr3_nt: TGTGCCAGCAGTTACTCCTCGGGAGGGAGCTACGAGCAGTACTTC